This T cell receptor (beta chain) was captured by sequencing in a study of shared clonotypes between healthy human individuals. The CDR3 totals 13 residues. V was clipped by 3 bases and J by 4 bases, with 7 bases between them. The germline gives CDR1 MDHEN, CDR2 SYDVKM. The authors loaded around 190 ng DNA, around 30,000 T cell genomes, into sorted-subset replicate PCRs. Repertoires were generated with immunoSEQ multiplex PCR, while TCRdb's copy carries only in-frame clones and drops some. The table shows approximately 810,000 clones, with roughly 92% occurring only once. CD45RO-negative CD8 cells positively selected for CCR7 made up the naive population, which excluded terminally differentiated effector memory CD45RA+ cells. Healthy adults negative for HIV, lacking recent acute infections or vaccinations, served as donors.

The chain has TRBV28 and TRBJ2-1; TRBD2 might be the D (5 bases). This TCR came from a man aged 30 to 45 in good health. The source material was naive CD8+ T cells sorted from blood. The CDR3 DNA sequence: TGTGCCAGCAGTTTGAGGGATTACAATGAGCAGTTCTTC. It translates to CASSLRDYNEQFF.